The clone carrying this T cell receptor (beta chain) has ten or more counts. This entry comes from a study of CD8+CD57+ T cells in acquired aplastic anemia. Across the whole study: Isolated CD4+ and CD8+ cells, once sorted, yielded DNA averaging about 3 ug. Healthy donor CD4+ samples were sequenced to a depth that averaged about 10.8 million reads.

Genomic DNA constituted the template upon which TCR beta VDJ and CDR3 profiling was performed. Each CDR3 protein gets one entry after TCRdb re-called the reads with MiXCR. The profile shows fewer than 250,000 distinct CDR3 sequences, roughly 56% of them singletons. Source material: sorted CD4+, CD8+, or CD8+CD57+ T cells (not recorded which) from PBMCs. The sequence derives from a human donor in good health, serving as a control.

For the CDR3, the DNA is TGTGCCAGCATTAAGGGACAGGTGGCAGGCTACACCTTC. It yields the protein CASIKGQVAGYTF. The rearrangement joins TRBV6-1 to TRBJ1-2; the match to TRBD1 covers 8 bases. The V and J ends lost 7 bases and 8 bases, in that order; junction bases with no gene match: 9. Germline loops: CDR1 MNHNS, CDR2 SASEGT. This CDR3 has 13 amino acids.